This TCR beta chain came from a study of CD8 T cells in ankylosing spondylitis. With V trimmed by 5 bases and J by 4 bases, 10 bases remained unmatched. The CDR3 runs 15 residues. Germline CDR1 SGHTA, CDR2 FQGNSA. This clonotype was counted ten times or more. Its matching antigen is unknown. Study-wide points: One TCR beta motif, made up of several highly homologous variants, appeared characteristic of ankylosing spondylitis blood.

TCRdb independently ran MiXCR on the 5' RACE reads; one entry per CDR3 protein. The table lists around 490,000 distinct CDR3 sequences, roughly 5.3% of them singletons. The sequenced material came from blood, either unsorted or a sorted T cell fraction (not recorded which). The source of this sequence is a male donor with ankylosing spondylitis. The rearrangement links TRBV7-2 to TRBJ1-2; TRBD1 matches 7 bases. CDR3 residues: CASSPGPQGPYGYTF. The CDR3 DNA reads as TGTGCCAGCAGCCCAGGTCCACAGGGGCCCTATGGCTACACCTTC.